This TCR beta chain is from a study of tumor-infiltrating lymphocytes in primary liver carcinoma. Study summary: Surgical resection was the treatment these patients received for primary liver carcinoma. Lesions, classed as T1-T3 N0M0, spanned 4.2 to 10 cm across.

A constant-region primer served to make TCR beta cDNA from about 530 ng total RNA. TCR beta libraries came from three nested multiplex PCR rounds using slightly modified ARM-PCR. A C-beta reverse primer was combined with TRBV1-TRBV30 forward primers in the first two PCR rounds, and each round had roughly 11 cycles. TCRdb re-derived calls from the multiplex PCR reads in MiXCR, one entry per CDR3 protein. The data contain approximately 300,000 distinct CDR3 sequences, about 62% of them singletons. About this clonotype: The junction and the germline gene differ at one end; a read error may be behind it.

Germline V CDR1 and CDR2: MDHEN, SYDVKM. CDR3 length equals 14 residues. Both blood RNA, taken from unsorted whole blood, and germline DNA were extracted. The sequencing input was peripheral blood. The sequence was obtained from a man aged 35 to 55 with primary liver carcinoma and hepatitis B virus infection. The chain couples TRBV28 to TRBJ2-2; 7 nucleotides align to TRBD1. The CDR3 DNA follows: TGTGCCATCATGGGACAGCTGAACACCGGGGAGCTGCTTTTT. This codes for CAIMGQLNTGELLF.